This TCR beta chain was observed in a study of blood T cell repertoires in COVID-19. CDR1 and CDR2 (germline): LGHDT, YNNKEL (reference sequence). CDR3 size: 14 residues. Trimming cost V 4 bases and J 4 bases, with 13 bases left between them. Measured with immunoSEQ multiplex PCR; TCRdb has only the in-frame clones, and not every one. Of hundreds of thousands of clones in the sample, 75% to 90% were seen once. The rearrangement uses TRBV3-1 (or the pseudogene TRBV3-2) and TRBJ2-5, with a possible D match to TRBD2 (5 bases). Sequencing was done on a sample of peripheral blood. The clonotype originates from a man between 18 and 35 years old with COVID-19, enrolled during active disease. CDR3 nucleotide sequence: TGTGCCAGCAGCCCGGTTTCTGCGGGAGAGACCCAGTACTTC. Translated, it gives CASSPVSAGETQYF.